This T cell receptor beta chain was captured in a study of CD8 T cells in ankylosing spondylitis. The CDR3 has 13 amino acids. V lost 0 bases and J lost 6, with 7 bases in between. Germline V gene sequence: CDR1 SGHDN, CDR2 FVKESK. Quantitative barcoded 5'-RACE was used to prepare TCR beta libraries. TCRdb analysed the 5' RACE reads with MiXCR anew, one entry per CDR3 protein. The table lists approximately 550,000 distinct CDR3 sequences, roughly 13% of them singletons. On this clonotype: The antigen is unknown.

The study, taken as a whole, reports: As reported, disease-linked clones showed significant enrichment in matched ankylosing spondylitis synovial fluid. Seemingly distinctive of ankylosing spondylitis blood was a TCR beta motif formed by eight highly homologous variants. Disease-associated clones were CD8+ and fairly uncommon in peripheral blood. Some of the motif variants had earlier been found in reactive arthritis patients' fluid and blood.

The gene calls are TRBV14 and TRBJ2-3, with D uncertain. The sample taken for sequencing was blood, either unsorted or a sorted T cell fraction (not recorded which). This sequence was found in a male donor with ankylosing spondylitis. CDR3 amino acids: CASSQDLRDTQYF. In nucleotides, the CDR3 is TGTGCCAGCAGCCAAGATCTCAGGGATACGCAGTATTTT.